This entry concerns a single T cell receptor beta chain. Clones were sequenced by immunoSEQ multiplex PCR, and TCRdb holds only the in-frame ones, with some missing. The table shows roughly 91,000 clones, with about 85% occurring only once. This entry comes from a study of T cell responses to AZD1222 COVID-19 vaccine. V lost 6 bases, J lost 2 bases, and 10 bases lay in between. This CDR3 is 13 amino acids long. In germline, CDR1 is SNHLY, CDR2 FYNNEI. Here the sequenced sample was peripheral blood, taken on day 0 of AZD1222 vaccination. The sequence was collected from an adult in good health. The chain has TRBV2 and TRBJ1-2, with D possibly matching TRBD1 (5 bases). The CDR3 region has the DNA TGTGCCAGCAGGAAACAGGCGAACTATGGCTACACCTTC. Amino acids: CASRKQANYGYTF.